This T cell receptor (beta chain) originates from a study of vaccination and CD4 T cells after COVID-19. General observations from the study: The rise in median SARS-CoV-2-reactive clonotypes, from around 20 to 38, was not significant.

As to treatment: approximately 11-day PBMC culture with coronavirus spike peptide pools or control peptides (ViraFEST assay). The V end was cut by 6 bases, the J end by 1 base, with 10 bases between. The CDR3 length is 14 residues. Germline lookup yields CDR1 SGHTA and CDR2 FQGNSA. The Oncomine TCR Beta short-read assay was what sequenced the DNA obtained from cultured CD4+ T cells. TCRdb passed the PCR reads through MiXCR, listing each CDR3 protein once. The data hold 15,000 or so distinct CDR3 sequences, with 36% observed a single time. This clonotype was seen only a few times. Antigen: not known. The V gene is TRBV7-2, the J gene TRBJ1-5, with D maybe TRBD1 (6 bases). The sample consisted of cultured CD4+ T cells from blood. The sequence was obtained from a human donor with COVID-19. CDR3 coding DNA: TGTGCCAGCAGTCTTGACAGGAGCAATCAGCCCCAGCATTTT. Protein product: CASSLDRSNQPQHF.